This is a list of T cell receptor beta chains from one sample in a study of T cells in Graves' hyperthyroidism and ophthalmopathy. One entry per CDR3 protein results from TCRdb running MiXCR on the multiplex PCR reads. The data contain about 640,000 distinct CDR3 sequences, less than 25% of them singletons. Material: blood. The receptor set was obtained from a man aged 25 to 40 with Graves' ophthalmopathy. CDR3s include the opening cysteine and the closing phenylalanine or tryptophan. Each record gives: J gene, D gene, CDR3 length, clone size, V gene, CDR3 DNA, CDR3 protein. The D gene is left open where the match is weak. Expanded clones get a size class; other rows say once, few or many, or leave the size out.

>TRBJ1-5|-|14|-|TRBV5-6
TGTGCCAGCAGCTTATCGGGGTGGGACCAGCCCCAGCATTTT
CASSLSGWDQPQHF
>TRBJ2-5|-|12|many|TRBV12-3/TRBV12-4
TGTGCCAGCAGTGCCTTCGGGGAGACCCAGTACTTC
CASSAFGETQYF
>TRBJ2-2|TRBD2|15|-|TRBV5-4
TGTGCCAGCAGCTTCAGAGGGAGGGACACCGGGGAGCTGTTTTTT
CASSFRGRDTGELFF
>TRBJ2-1|-|14|-|TRBV7-8
TGTGCCAGCAGCTCTAGGCCGGGGGCAGGTGAGCAGTTCTTC
CASSSRPGAGEQFF
>TRBJ1-5|-|14|many|TRBV12-3/TRBV12-4
TGTGCCAGCAGTTTCTCGGAGTACAATCAGCCCCAGCATTTT
CASSFSEYNQPQHF
>TRBJ2-1|-|13|many|TRBV6-1
TGTGCCAGCAGTTATAGCATAACCAATGAGCAGTTCTTC
CASSYSITNEQFF
>TRBJ1-2|-|15|-|TRBV28
TGTGCCAGCAGTTTACTCCCACCGGGGGGAAATGGCTACACCTTC
CASSLLPPGGNGYTF
>TRBJ2-5|-|13|few|TRBV12-3/TRBV12-4
TGTGCCAGCAGCCTAGGGGAACAAGAGACCCAGTACTTC
CASSLGEQETQYF
>TRBJ2-7|TRBD2|17|few|TRBV5-5
TGTGCCAGCAGCTTGGCCGGGACTAGCGGGAGCTCCTACGAGCAGTACTTC
CASSLAGTSGSSYEQYF
>TRBJ1-5|-|14|-|TRBV12-3/TRBV12-4
TGTGCCAGCAGTCTACAGGCTTCCAATCAGCCCCAGCATTTT
CASSLQASNQPQHF
>TRBJ1-2|-|14|many|TRBV7-9
TGTGCCAGCAGCTTAGGATCGGAAATCTATGGCTACACCTTC
CASSLGSEIYGYTF
>TRBJ2-5|-|12|many|TRBV11-2
TGTGCCAGCTGTCTAGCCCAAGAGACCCAGTACTTC
CASCLAQETQYF
>TRBJ2-7|-|17|few|TRBV28
TGTGCCAGCAGTCCACCTGGGGGCCATCGGGGCCGAGGCGAGCAGTACTTC
CASSPPGGHRGRGEQYF
>TRBJ2-2|TRBD1|16|-|TRBV5-1
TGCGCCAGCAGCTTGGAACAGGGGGTATACACCGGGGAGCTGTTTTTT
CASSLEQGVYTGELFF
>TRBJ2-1|-|14|few|TRBV6-1
TGTGCCAGCGGACTGCTTGGGATGAACGGTGAGCAGTTCTTC
CASGLLGMNGEQFF
>TRBJ2-2|TRBD2|17|few|TRBV2
TGTGCCAGCATGGGGAGTAGCGGGGAAAAAAACACCGGGGAGCTGTTTTTT
CASMGSSGEKNTGELFF
>TRBJ1-3|-|15|few|TRBV5-1
TGCGCCAGCAGCTTGAGCGCAGGGTCTGGAAACACCATATATTTT
CASSLSAGSGNTIYF
>TRBJ2-5|-|15|many|TRBV28
TGTGCCAGCAGTTTAGAGACCTTCCTACAAGAGACCCAGTACTTC
CASSLETFLQETQYF
>TRBJ2-7|TRBD1|12|-|TRBV20-1
TGCAGTGCTATTAGGGGGCGTAACGAGCAGTACTTC
CSAIRGRNEQYF
>TRBJ2-7|TRBD2|14|few|TRBV2
TGTGCCGCCCTAAGAATAGCGGGAAACTACGAGCAGTACTTC
CAALRIAGNYEQYF
>TRBJ2-7|-|14|few|TRBV20-1
TGCAGTGCTAGAGATGGGGCGGGCATCTACGAGCAGTACTTC
CSARDGAGIYEQYF
>TRBJ1-4|-|12|few|TRBV4-1
TGCGCCAGCAGCCAGGACAATGAAAAACTGTTTTTT
CASSQDNEKLFF
>TRBJ2-2|TRBD1|14|-|TRBV28
TGTGCCAGCAGTTTGAGGGGGCGCCCCGGGGAGCTGTTTTTT
CASSLRGRPGELFF
>TRBJ1-6|TRBD1|16|-|TRBV20-1
TGCAGTGCTAGAGAGGCCTACAGGGGTGGGAATTCACCCCTCCACTTT
CSAREAYRGGNSPLHF
>TRBJ2-7|-|12|-|TRBV5-1
TGCGCCAGCAGCGAAGGACTTTCCGAGCAGTACTTC
CASSEGLSEQYF
>TRBJ2-3|TRBD2|17|-|TRBV5-5
TGTGCCAGCAGCTTGTACGGGGAGGGGTCCAGCACAGATACGCAGTATTTT
CASSLYGEGSSTDTQYF
>TRBJ1-1|-|16|-|TRBV4-1
TGCGCCAGCAGCGAGTCCCAGGTTGGGATGAACACTGAAGCTTTCTTT
CASSESQVGMNTEAFF
>TRBJ2-1|-|16|many|TRBV7-8
TGTGCCAGCAGCTTAGCGGAGGGGGCGGGGTACAATGAGCAGTTCTTC
CASSLAEGAGYNEQFF
>TRBJ2-2|TRBD1|16|few|TRBV28
TGTGCCAGCAGTCCACCGGGACAGGGGAACACCGGGGAGCTGTTTTTT
CASSPPGQGNTGELFF
>TRBJ2-7|-|14|few|TRBV4-3
TGCGCCAGCAGCCAAGATTCAGAGGCCTACGAGCAGTACTTC
CASSQDSEAYEQYF
>TRBJ2-7|TRBD2|18|many|TRBV7-2
TGTGCCAGCAGCCTAGCCGTACACCGGGACTACCTATCCTACGAGCAGTACTTC
CASSLAVHRDYLSYEQYF
>TRBJ2-5|-|14|many|TRBV2
TGTGCCAGCAGTGGGGACTGGAATCAAGAGACCCAGTACTTC
CASSGDWNQETQYF
>TRBJ2-1|-|15|-|TRBV12-3/TRBV12-4
TGTGCCAGCAGCCTTTCGGATAAACCCTACAATGAGCAGTTCTTC
CASSLSDKPYNEQFF
>TRBJ2-4|-|14|-|TRBV7-2
TGTGCCAGCAGCCGGAACCCAGCCAAAAACATTCAGTACTTC
CASSRNPAKNIQYF
>TRBJ1-2|TRBD1|15|few|TRBV5-5
TGTGCCAGCAGCCTAAAGGGGACAGGGGGCTTTGGCTACACCTTC
CASSLKGTGGFGYTF
>TRBJ2-5|-|18|few|TRBV4-3
TGCGCCAGCAGCCAAGATGCCGGGGTAGGGCCTCGCCAAGAGACCCAGTACTTC
CASSQDAGVGPRQETQYF
>TRBJ2-7|TRBD2|12|-|TRBV24-1
TGTGCCACCGGGGGGGGTCCCTACGAGCAGTACTTC
CATGGGPYEQYF
>TRBJ2-1|-|14|many|TRBV3-1
TGTGCCAGCAGCCAAGATCGGGTTTACAATGAGCAGTTCTTC
CASSQDRVYNEQFF
>TRBJ2-5|-|15|few|TRBV28
TGTGCCAGCAGTTCCGCTGTCTTGGGGGGAGAGACCCAGTACTTC
CASSSAVLGGETQYF
>TRBJ2-3|TRBD1|15|few|TRBV6-1
TGTGCCAGCAGTGAAGTACAGGGGAGCACAGATACGCAGTATTTT
CASSEVQGSTDTQYF
>TRBJ2-3|TRBD1|15|-|TRBV13
TGTGCCAGCAGCTTAGTCGGGACAGGGGGCCTTACGCAGTATTTT
CASSLVGTGGLTQYF
>TRBJ1-5|-|15|-|TRBV6-1
TGTGCCAGCAAGGCGGTCAAGTCGAGCAATCAGCCCCAGCATTTT
CASKAVKSSNQPQHF
>TRBJ1-1|-|14|many|TRBV28
TGTGCCAGCAGTTTAGATGCACCGAACACTGAAGCTTTCTTT
CASSLDAPNTEAFF
>TRBJ2-3|TRBD2|19|once|TRBV6-5
TGTGCCAGCAGTTACTCGACGGGAATAGGAGCGGGGGTCACAGATACGCAGTATTTT
CASSYSTGIGAGVTDTQYF
>TRBJ2-1|TRBD1|15|-|TRBV6-2/TRBV6-3
TGTGCCAGCAGTTTCGACAGGGCCCGTTTTTATGAGCAGTTCTTC
CASSFDRARFYEQFF
>TRBJ2-2|TRBD2|13|few|TRBV19
TGTGCCAGTAGATATAGCGGGACCGGGGAGCTGTTTTTT
CASRYSGTGELFF
>TRBJ1-3|-|15|-|TRBV6-1
TGTGCCAGCAAGGGGGGGCTAACAGGAGGAAACACCATATATTTT
CASKGGLTGGNTIYF
>TRBJ2-6|-|14|-|TRBV4-3
TGCGCCAGCAGCCAATACTCTGGGGCCAACGTCCTGACTTTC
CASSQYSGANVLTF
>TRBJ1-1|-|16|-|TRBV4-3
TGCGCCAGCAGCCAAGAGGGTCGGGGGGCAAACACTGAAGCTTTCTTT
CASSQEGRGANTEAFF
>TRBJ2-1|TRBD1|15|-|TRBV9
TGTGCCAGCAGCGCCTCCGGGACAGGGGTCAATGAGCAGTTCTTC
CASSASGTGVNEQFF
>TRBJ2-5|-|10|many|TRBV20-1
TGCAGTGCTAGCGGGGAGACCCAGTACTTC
CSASGETQYF
>TRBJ1-2|-|17|-|TRBV28
TGTGCCAGCAGTTACTCTGTTCGAGGGAGTTCTTACTATGGCTACACCTTC
CASSYSVRGSSYYGYTF
>TRBJ2-7|TRBD2|14|few|TRBV27
TGTGCCAGCAGTCCAGGACTAGCGTTCCACGAGCAGTACTTC
CASSPGLAFHEQYF
>TRBJ2-4|-|15|few|TRBV18
TGTGCCAGCTCACCACCGGGGGGCGACGGGAACATTCAGTACTTC
CASSPPGGDGNIQYF
>TRBJ2-3|-|14|-|TRBV12-3/TRBV12-4
TGTGCCGGCACCCTCGGACTCTTCACAGATACGCAGTATTTT
CAGTLGLFTDTQYF
>TRBJ1-1|-|14|many|TRBV5-1
TGCGCCAGCAGCCCTGGACACTCGAACACTAAAGCTTTCTTT
CASSPGHSNTKAFF
>TRBJ2-1|TRBD2|15|many|TRBV5-1
TGCGCCAGCAGCGTGACTAGCGGGAGGGCCGGTGAGCAGTTCTTC
CASSVTSGRAGEQFF
>TRBJ1-1|TRBD1|14|-|TRBV6-2/TRBV6-3
TGTGCCAGCAGCATAAGACAGGGCCCCACTGAAGCTTTCTTT
CASSIRQGPTEAFF
>TRBJ2-1|TRBD2|15|few|TRBV2
TGTGCCAGCAGTGACGAGACTAGCGCCTACAATGAGCAGTTCTTC
CASSDETSAYNEQFF
>TRBJ2-1|-|13|few|TRBV6-2/TRBV6-3
TGTGCCAGCAGTTTAAAACTCGGAAATGAGCAGTTCTTC
CASSLKLGNEQFF